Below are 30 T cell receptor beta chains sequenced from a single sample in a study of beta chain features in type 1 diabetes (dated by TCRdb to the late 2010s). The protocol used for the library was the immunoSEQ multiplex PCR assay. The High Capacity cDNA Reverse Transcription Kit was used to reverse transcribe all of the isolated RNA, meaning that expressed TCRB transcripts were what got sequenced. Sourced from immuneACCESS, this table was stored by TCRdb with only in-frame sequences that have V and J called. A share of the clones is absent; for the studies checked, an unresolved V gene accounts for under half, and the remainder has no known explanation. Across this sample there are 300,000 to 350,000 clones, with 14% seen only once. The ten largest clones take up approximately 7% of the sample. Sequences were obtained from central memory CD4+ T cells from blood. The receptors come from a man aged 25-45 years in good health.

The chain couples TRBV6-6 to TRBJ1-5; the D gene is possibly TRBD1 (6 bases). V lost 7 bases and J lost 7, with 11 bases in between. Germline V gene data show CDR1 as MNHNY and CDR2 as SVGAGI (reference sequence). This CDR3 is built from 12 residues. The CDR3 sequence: CASTLQGQPQHF. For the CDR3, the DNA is TGTGCCAGCACCCTACAGGGACAGCCCCAGCATTTT.

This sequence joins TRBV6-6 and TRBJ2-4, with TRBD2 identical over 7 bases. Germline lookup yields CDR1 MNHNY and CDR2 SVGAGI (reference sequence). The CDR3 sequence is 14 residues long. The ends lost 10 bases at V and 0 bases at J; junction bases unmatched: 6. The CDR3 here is CATLGGLAKNIQYF. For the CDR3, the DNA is TGTGCCACCCTGGGGGGGTTAGCCAAAAACATTCAGTACTTC.

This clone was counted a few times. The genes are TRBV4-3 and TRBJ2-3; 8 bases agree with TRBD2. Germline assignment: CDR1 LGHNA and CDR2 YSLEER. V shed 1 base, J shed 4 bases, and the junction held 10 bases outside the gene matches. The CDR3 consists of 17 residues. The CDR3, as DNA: TGCGCCAGCAGCCAAGCCCAGGGCCGGGAGGGCCCAGATACGCAGTATTTT. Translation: CASSQAQGREGPDTQYF.

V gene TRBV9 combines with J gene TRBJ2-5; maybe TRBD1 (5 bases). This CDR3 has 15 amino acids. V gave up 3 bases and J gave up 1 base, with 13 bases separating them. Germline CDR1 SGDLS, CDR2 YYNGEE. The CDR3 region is CASSAHTQGQETQYF. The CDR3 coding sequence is TGTGCCAGCAGCGCGCATACTCAGGGCCAAGAGACCCAGTACTTC. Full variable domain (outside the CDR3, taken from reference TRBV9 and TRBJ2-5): DSGVTQTPKHLITATGQRVTLRCSPRSGDLSVYWYQQSLDQGLQFLIQYYNGEERAKGNILERFSAQQFPDLHSELNLSSLELGDSALYFCASSAHTQGQETQYFGPGTRLLVL.

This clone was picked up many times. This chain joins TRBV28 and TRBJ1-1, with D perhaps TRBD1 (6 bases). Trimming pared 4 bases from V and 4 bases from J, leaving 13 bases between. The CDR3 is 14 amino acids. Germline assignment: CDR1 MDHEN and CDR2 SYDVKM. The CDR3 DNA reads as TGTGCCAGCAGTTCGGGGGGCGTGGGCACTGAAGCTTTCTTT. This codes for CASSSGGVGTEAFF. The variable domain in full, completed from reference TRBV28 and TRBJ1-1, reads DVKVTQSSRYLVKRTGEKVFLECVQDMDHENMFWYRQDPGLGLRLIYFSYDVKMKEKGDIPEGYSVSREKKERFSLILESASTNQTSMYLCASSSGGVGTEAFFGQGTRLTVV.

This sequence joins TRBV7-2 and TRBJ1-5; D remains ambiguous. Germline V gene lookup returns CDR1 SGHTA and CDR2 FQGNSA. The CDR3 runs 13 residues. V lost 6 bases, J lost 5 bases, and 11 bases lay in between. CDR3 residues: CASSRAGYQPQHF. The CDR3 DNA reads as TGTGCCAGCAGTCGGGCAGGTTATCAGCCCCAGCATTTT.

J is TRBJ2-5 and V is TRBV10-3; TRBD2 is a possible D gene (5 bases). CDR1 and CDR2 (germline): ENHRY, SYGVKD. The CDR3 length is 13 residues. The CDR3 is CASAARSGETQYF. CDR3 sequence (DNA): TGTGCGTCAGCGGCTAGGAGTGGGGAGACCCAGTACTTC.

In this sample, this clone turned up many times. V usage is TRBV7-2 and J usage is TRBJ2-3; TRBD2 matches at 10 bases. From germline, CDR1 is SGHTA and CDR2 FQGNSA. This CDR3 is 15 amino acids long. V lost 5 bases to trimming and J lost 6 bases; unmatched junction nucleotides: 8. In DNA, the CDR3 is TGTGCCAGCAGCATCATTTCTAGCGGGAGTGATACGCAGTATTTT. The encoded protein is CASSIISSGSDTQYF.

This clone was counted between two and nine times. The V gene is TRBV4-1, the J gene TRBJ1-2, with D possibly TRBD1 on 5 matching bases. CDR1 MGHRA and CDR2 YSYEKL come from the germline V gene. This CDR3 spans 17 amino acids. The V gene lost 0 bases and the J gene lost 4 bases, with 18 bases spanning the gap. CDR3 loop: CASSQEGNGAATYGYTF. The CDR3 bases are TGCGCCAGCAGCCAAGAGGGAAACGGGGCCGCGACCTATGGCTACACCTTC.

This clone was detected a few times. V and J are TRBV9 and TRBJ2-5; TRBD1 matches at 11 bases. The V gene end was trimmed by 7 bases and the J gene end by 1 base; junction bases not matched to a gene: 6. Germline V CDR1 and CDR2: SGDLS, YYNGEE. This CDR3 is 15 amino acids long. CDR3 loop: CASDAGTGGQETQYF. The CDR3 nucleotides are TGTGCCAGCGACGCAGGGACAGGGGGCCAAGAGACCCAGTACTTC.

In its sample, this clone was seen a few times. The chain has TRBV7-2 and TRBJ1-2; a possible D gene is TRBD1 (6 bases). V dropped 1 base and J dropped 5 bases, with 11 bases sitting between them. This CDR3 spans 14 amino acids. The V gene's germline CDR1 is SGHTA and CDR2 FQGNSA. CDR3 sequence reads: CASSLEWGAYGYTF. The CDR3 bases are TGTGCCAGCAGCTTAGAGTGGGGGGCTTATGGCTACACCTTC.

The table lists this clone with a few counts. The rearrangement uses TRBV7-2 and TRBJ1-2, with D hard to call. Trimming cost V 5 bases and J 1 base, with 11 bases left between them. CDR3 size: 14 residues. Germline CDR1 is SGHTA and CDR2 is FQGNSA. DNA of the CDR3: TGTGCCAGCAGCCCCACCTCCCATAACTATGGCTACACCTTC. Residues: CASSPTSHNYGYTF.

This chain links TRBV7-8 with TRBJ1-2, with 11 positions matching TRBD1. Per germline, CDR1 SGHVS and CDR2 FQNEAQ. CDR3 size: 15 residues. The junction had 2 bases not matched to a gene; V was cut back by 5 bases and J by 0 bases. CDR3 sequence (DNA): TGTGCCAGCAGCCGGGGACAGGGGGCTAACTATGGCTACACCTTC. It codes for CASSRGQGANYGYTF.

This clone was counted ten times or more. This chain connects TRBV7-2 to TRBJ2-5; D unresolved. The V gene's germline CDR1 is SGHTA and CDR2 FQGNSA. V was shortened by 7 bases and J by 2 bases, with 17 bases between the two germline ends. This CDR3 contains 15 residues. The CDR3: CASTTMTGPQETQYF. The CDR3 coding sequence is TGTGCCAGCACCACTATGACGGGTCCTCAAGAGACCCAGTACTTC.

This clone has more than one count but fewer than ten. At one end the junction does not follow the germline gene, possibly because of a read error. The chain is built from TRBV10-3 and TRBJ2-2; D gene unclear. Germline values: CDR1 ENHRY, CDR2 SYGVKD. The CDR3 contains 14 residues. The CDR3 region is CASSDFRNTGELFF. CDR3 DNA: TGTGCCAGCAGTGATTTCCGGAACACCGGGGAGCTGTTTTTT.

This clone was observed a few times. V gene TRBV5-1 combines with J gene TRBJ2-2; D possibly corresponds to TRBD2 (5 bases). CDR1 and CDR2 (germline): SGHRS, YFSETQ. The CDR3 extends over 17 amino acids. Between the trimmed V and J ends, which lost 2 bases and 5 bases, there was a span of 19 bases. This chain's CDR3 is CASSFRAVGTGTGELFF. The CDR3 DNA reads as TGCGCCAGCAGCTTTAGAGCGGTCGGTACCGGGACCGGGGAGCTGTTTTTT. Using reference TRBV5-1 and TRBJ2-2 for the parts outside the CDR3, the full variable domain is KAGVTQTPRYLIKTRGQQVTLSCSPISGHRSVSWYQQTPGQGLQFLFEYFSETQRNKGNFPGRFSGRQFSNSRSEMNVSTLELGDSALYLCASSFRAVGTGTGELFFGEGSRLTVL.

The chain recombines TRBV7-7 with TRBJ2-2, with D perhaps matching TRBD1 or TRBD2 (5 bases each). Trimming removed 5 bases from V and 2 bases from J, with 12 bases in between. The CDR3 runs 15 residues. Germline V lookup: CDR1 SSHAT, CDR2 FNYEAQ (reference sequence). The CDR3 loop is CASSRGPRNTGELFF. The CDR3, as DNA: TGTGCCAGCAGCCGGGGACCTCGAAACACCGGGGAGCTGTTTTTT. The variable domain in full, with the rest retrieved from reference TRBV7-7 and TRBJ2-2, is GAGVSQSPRYKVTKRGQDVTLRCDPISSHATLYWYQQALGQGPEFLTYFNYEAQPDKSGLPSDRFSAERPEGSISTLTIQRTEQRDSAMYRCASSRGPRNTGELFFGEGSRLTVL.

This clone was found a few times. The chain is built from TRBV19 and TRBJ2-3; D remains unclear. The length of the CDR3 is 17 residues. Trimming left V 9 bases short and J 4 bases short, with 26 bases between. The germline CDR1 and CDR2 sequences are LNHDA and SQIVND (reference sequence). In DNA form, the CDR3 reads TGTGCCAGCAGCTTATCGGTTTTTGGTGACAATTCAGATACGCAGTATTTT. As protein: CASSLSVFGDNSDTQYF.

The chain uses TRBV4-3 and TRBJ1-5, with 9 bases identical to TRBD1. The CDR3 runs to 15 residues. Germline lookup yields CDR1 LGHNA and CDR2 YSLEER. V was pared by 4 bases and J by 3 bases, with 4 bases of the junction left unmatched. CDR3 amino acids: CASSPGTGLNQPQHF. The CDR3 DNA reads TGCGCCAGCAGCCCCGGGACAGGGCTCAATCAGCCCCAGCATTTT.

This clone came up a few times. CDR3 nucleotide sequence: TGTGCCAGCAGCTTAAACCTCGGCAGGGGCAATCAGCCCCAGCATTTT. This gives the protein CASSLNLGRGNQPQHF. The chain combines TRBV7-2 with TRBJ1-5; TRBD1 is a possible D gene (5 bases). The CDR3 is made up of 16 amino acids. The V end was cut by 2 bases, the J end by 2 bases, with 13 bases between. CDR1 and CDR2 from the germline V gene are SGHTA and FQGNSA.

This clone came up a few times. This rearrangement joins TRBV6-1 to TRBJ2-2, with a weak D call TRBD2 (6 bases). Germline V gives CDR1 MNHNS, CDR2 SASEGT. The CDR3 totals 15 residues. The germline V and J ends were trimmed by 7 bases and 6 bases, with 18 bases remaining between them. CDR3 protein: CASNPGLRFSGELFF. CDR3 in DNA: TGTGCCAGCAATCCGGGACTCCGATTCTCCGGGGAGCTGTTTTTT.

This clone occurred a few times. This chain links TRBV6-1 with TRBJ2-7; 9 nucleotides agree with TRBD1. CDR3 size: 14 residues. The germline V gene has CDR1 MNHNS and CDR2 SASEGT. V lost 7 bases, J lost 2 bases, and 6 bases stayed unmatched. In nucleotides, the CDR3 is TGTGCCAGCACCCCCGGGACAGGGACCTACGAGCAGTACGTC. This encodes CASTPGTGTYEQYV.

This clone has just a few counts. The CDR3 loop reads CASSFLGTSGETQYF. CDR3 sequence (DNA): TGTGCCAGCAGCTTCCTCGGGACTAGCGGAGAGACCCAGTACTTC. The chain couples TRBV5-6 to TRBJ2-5; 11 positions agree with TRBD2. CDR3 length: 15 residues. The germline V gene has CDR1 SGHDT and CDR2 YYEEEE. The V and J ends lost 2 bases and 4 bases, in that order; junction bases with no gene match: 4.

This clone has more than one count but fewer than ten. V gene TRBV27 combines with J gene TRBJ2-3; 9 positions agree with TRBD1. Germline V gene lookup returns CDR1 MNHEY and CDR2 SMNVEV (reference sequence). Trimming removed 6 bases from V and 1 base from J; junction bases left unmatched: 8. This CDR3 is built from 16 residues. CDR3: CASSPYRTGGTDTQYF. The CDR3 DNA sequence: TGTGCCAGCAGCCCGTATCGGACAGGGGGCACAGATACGCAGTATTTT.

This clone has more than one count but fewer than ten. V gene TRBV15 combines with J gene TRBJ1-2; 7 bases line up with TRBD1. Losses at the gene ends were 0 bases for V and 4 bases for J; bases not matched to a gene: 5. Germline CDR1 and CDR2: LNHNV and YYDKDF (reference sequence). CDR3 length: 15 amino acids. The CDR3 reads CATSRDLRGAYGYTF. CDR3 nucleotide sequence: TGTGCCACCAGCAGAGATCTCAGGGGGGCCTATGGCTACACCTTC. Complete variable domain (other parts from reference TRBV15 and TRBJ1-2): DAMVIQNPRYQVTQFGKPVTLSCSQTLNHNVMYWYQQKSSQAPKLLFHYYDKDFNNEADTPDNFQSRRPNTSFCFLDIRSPGLGDTAMYLCATSRDLRGAYGYTFGSGTRLTVV.

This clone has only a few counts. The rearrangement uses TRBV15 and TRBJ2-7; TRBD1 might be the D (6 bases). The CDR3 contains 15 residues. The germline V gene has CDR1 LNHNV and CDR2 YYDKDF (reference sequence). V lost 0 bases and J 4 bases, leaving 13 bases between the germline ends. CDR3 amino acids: CATSREPGQTYEQYF. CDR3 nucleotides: TGTGCCACCAGCAGAGAACCGGGACAAACATACGAGCAGTACTTC.

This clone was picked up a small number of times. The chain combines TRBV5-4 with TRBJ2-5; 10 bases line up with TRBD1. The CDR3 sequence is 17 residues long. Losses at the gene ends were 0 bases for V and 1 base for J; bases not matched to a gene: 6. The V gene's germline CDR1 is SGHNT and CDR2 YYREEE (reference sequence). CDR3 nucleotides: TGTGCCAGCAGCTTGGGACAGGGGGCCCGGGTCCAAGAGACCCAGTACTTC. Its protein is CASSLGQGARVQETQYF.

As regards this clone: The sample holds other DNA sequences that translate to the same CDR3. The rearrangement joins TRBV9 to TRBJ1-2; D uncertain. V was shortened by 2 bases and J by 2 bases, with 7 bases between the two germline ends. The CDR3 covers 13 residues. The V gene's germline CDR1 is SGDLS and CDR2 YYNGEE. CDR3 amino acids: CASSVGRNYGYTF. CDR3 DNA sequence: TGTGCCAGCAGCGTCGGTCGGAACTATGGCTACACCTTC.

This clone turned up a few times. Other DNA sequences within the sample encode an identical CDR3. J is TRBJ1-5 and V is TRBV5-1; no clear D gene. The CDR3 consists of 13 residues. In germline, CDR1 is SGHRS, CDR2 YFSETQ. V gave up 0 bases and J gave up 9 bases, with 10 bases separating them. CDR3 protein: CASSLDPLSPQHF. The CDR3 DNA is TGCGCCAGCAGCTTGGATCCTTTGTCGCCCCAGCATTTT.

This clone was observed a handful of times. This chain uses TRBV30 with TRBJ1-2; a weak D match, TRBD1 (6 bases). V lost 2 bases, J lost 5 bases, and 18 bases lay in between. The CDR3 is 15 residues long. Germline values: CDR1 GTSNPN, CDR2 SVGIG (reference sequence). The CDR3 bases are TGTGCCTGGAGTACGGGGGGCGGGCTAATTTATGGCTACACCTTC. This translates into CAWSTGGGLIYGYTF.